Below are 21 T cell receptor beta chains sequenced from a single sample in a study of long-term antiretroviral therapy in people with HIV. Running of the v3.0 immunoSEQ assay took place at survey level. The protocol was immunoSEQ multiplex PCR, while the TCRdb copy is restricted to in-frame clones and leaves out a portion. The data show tens of thousands of clones, with approximately 86% seen just once and 5.3% held by the top ten. The sample in question was unsorted PBMCs, obtained more than 4.3 years after starting antiretroviral therapy. These receptors were collected from a man between 25 and 39 years old with HIV.

The gene calls are TRBV6-6 and TRBJ1-6; 8 positions agree with TRBD1. With V trimmed by 4 bases and J by 10 bases, 6 bases remained unmatched. CDR3 length: 14 residues. The germline gives CDR1 MNHNY, CDR2 SVGAGI (reference sequence). The CDR3 region is CASSSGQGGSPLHF. CDR3 nucleotides: TGTGCCAGCAGTTCCGGACAGGGCGGGTCACCCCTCCACTTT.

The CDR3 sequence: CASREQPVNSPLHF. DNA for the CDR3: TGTGCCAGCAGGGAACAGCCGGTAAATTCACCCCTCCACTTT. This rearrangement joins TRBV6-5 to TRBJ1-6; D call uncertain. Trimming took off 6 bases at V and 7 bases at J, with 13 bases between the two ends. The CDR3 totals 14 residues. CDR1 and CDR2 from the germline V gene are MNHEY and SVGAGI.

The J gene is TRBJ2-3, the V gene TRBV9; maybe TRBD2 (5 bases). Germline CDR1 and CDR2: SGDLS and YYNGEE. The CDR3 totals 15 residues. The ends were cut back, 4 bases at V and 2 bases at J, with 14 bases in the middle. CDR3 coding DNA: TGTGCCAGCAGCCCCCGTATTAGCGCCACAGATACGCAGTATTTT. It is translated as CASSPRISATDTQYF. The entire variable domain, with the rest obtained from reference TRBV9 and TRBJ2-3, is as follows: DSGVTQTPKHLITATGQRVTLRCSPRSGDLSVYWYQQSLDQGLQFLIQYYNGEERAKGNILERFSAQQFPDLHSELNLSSLELGDSALYFCASSPRISATDTQYFGPGTRLTVL.

The gene calls are TRBV29-1 and TRBJ1-2; D remains ambiguous. Deletions cut 4 bases from V and 4 bases from J, with 10 bases between. Looked up from germline, CDR1 is SQVTM and CDR2 is ANQGSEA. This CDR3 is built from 12 residues. The CDR3 here is CSVVMMGYGYTF. CDR3 coding DNA: TGCAGCGTTGTTATGATGGGCTATGGCTACACCTTC.

The rearrangement links TRBV5-4 to TRBJ2-1; 10 nucleotides line up with TRBD1. The CDR3 covers 14 residues. V shed 4 bases and J 9 bases; nucleotides not matched to a gene: 7. CDR1 and CDR2 (germline): SGHNT, YYREEE (reference sequence). The CDR3 nucleotides read TGTGCCAGCAGCACGACAGGGGGCGGCCCTGAGCAGTTCTTC. Its protein is CASSTTGGGPEQFF.

This clone is a singleton in its sample. The chain combines TRBV4-2 with TRBJ1-4; TRBD1 aligns across 8 bases. Germline CDR1 reads LGHNA; CDR2 reads YNFKEQ. J was trimmed by 3 bases and V by 0 bases; bases with no gene match: 6. CDR3 size: 17 residues. CDR3 sequence: CASSQDPQTGANEKLFF. The CDR3 DNA follows: TGTGCCAGCAGCCAAGATCCCCAGACAGGGGCTAATGAAAAACTGTTTTTT.

CDR3 DNA: TGTGCCAGCAGCAAAGCAGGCCGAAACACCATATATTTT. Translating gives CASSKAGRNTIYF. This sequence joins TRBV21-1 and TRBJ1-3. TRBV21-1 is a known pseudogene. The length of the CDR3 is 13 residues.

This rearrangement joins TRBV16 to TRBJ2-3; the D call may be TRBD1 or TRBD2 (6 bases each). From germline, CDR1 is KGHSY and CDR2 FQNENV. Trimming cost V 5 bases and J 1 base, with 13 bases left between them. There are 15 residues in the CDR3. CDR3 sequence reads: CASSSARGRTDTQYF. The DNA for the CDR3 is TGTGCCAGCAGCTCAGCCCGGGGGCGCACAGATACGCAGTATTTT.

The V gene is TRBV11-2, the J gene TRBJ2-2; D gene uncertain. Trimming took off 3 bases at V and 1 base at J, with 9 bases between the two ends. CDR3 size: 15 residues. The germline V gene has CDR1 SGHAT and CDR2 FQNNGV. CDR3 nucleotide sequence: TGTGCCAGCAGCTTGGGATTAGGGAACACCGGGGAGCTGTTTTTT. Translation: CASSLGLGNTGELFF.

This clone occurred once. The CDR3 loop reads CASSQGTENQPQHF. In DNA form, the CDR3 reads TGCGCCAGCAGCCAAGGGACGGAGAATCAGCCCCAGCATTTT. V is TRBV4-3 and J is TRBJ1-5; D is unclear. This CDR3 spans 14 amino acids. Trimming cost V 1 base and J 4 bases, with 8 bases left between them. Germline CDR1 LGHNA, CDR2 YSLEER.

CDR3 in amino acids: CASSASTALYNEQFF. The CDR3 nucleotides read TGTGCCAGCAGCGCCTCGACAGCTCTCTACAATGAGCAGTTCTTC. The rearrangement uses TRBV9 and TRBJ2-1; D is perhaps TRBD1 (5 bases). Germline CDR1 SGDLS, CDR2 YYNGEE. Trimming left V 3 bases short and J 3 bases short, with 13 bases between. This CDR3 has 15 residues.

This clone is a singleton in its sample. The chain links TRBV5-1 to TRBJ1-2, with 8 bases that match TRBD1. CDR1 SGHRS and CDR2 YFSETQ come from the germline V gene. J gave up 10 bases and V 0 bases, and 8 bases lay outside the gene matches. There are 14 residues in the CDR3. The CDR3 DNA reads as TGCGCCAGCAGCTTGGGGTGGACAGGGAGCCCCTACACCTTC. It specifies CASSLGWTGSPYTF.

The chain employs TRBV19 and TRBJ2-7; TRBD2 aligns across 7 bases. Germline trimming cut 4 bases from V and 4 bases from J; bases unmatched to any gene: 7. Germline V gene sequence: CDR1 LNHDA, CDR2 SQIVND (reference sequence). This CDR3 has 14 amino acids. The CDR3 DNA reads as TGTGCCAGTAGTACACGGGAGGCAACATACGAGCAGTACTTC. The encoded protein is CASSTREATYEQYF.

The rearrangement uses TRBV7-9 and TRBJ2-3; tentative D call: TRBD1 (5 bases). CDR3 size: 13 residues. CDR1 is SEHNR and CDR2 is FQNEAQ in the germline V gene (reference sequence). Trimming took off 5 bases at V and 6 bases at J, with 12 bases between the two ends. CDR3 sequence (DNA): TGTGCCAGCAGCCTTGACAGCGTCGATACGCAGTATTTT. Translated: CASSLDSVDTQYF.

The count of this clone is one. The chain recombines TRBV19 with TRBJ1-2; perhaps TRBD1 as D (5 bases). The CDR3 has 17 residues. Trimming stripped 2 bases from V and 0 bases from J, with 16 bases between. Germline assignment: CDR1 LNHDA and CDR2 SQIVND (reference sequence). CDR3 sequence (DNA): TGTGCCAGTAGTATAACGGCTCAGGGTGCCTCTAACTATGGCTACACCTTC. Protein sequence: CASSITAQGASNYGYTF.

About this clone itself: A read error may produce the germline difference seen at one junction end. CDR3 residues: CASSLVGGRGETQYF. The CDR3 coding sequence is TGTGCTAGCAGCTTAGTGGGGGGGCGCGGAGAGACCCAGTACTTC. The chain carries TRBV7-7 and TRBJ2-5, with D possibly matching TRBD2 (7 bases). The CDR3 consists of 15 residues. Germline V lookup: CDR1 SSHAT, CDR2 FNYEAQ (reference sequence).

The genes are TRBV6-5 and TRBJ1-1; TRBD1 is a possible D gene (5 bases). The ends were cut back, 5 bases at V and 6 bases at J, with 19 bases in the middle. This CDR3 has 15 amino acids. Germline V lookup: CDR1 MNHEY, CDR2 SVGAGI. In DNA, the CDR3 is TGTGCCAGCAGTGCCCAGGGAGCCCGAACGTCTGAAGCTTTCTTT. Translating it yields CASSAQGARTSEAFF.

The rearrangement uses TRBV2 and TRBJ1-2; TRBD1 aligns across 7 bases. Germline assignment: CDR1 SNHLY and CDR2 FYNNEI. The CDR3 is 16 residues long. Trimming removed 7 bases from V and 6 bases from J; junction bases left unmatched: 17. This CDR3 is CASKDRPTGRGNGYTF. Here the CDR3 DNA reads TGTGCCAGCAAGGACCGACCGACAGGGAGAGGGAATGGCTACACCTTC.

The V call is TRBV19, the J call TRBJ1-5; no clear D. The germline V gene encodes CDR1 LNHDA and CDR2 SQIVND (reference sequence). This CDR3 contains 13 residues. V dropped 3 bases and J dropped 7 bases, with 10 bases sitting between them. The CDR3 bases are TGTGCCAGTAGTATCGTCCAGAAACAGCCCCAGCATTTT. Protein: CASSIVQKQPQHF.

This clone was seen only a few times. The gene calls are TRBV29-1 and TRBJ1-3; no clear D. CDR3 length equals 14 residues. Trimming removed 5 bases at V and 0 bases at J, with 11 bases between. CDR1 is SQVTM and CDR2 is ANQGSEA in the germline V gene. CDR3 loop: CSVTRTSSGNTIYF. Here the CDR3 DNA reads TGCAGCGTTACCCGTACGAGCTCTGGAAACACCATATATTTT.

CDR3 sequence: CASSVSPNYGYTF. The CDR3 bases are TGTGCCAGCAGCGTCTCACCGAACTATGGCTACACCTTC. The chain carries TRBV7-6 and TRBJ1-2; D call uncertain. CDR3 length: 13 residues. Deletions cut 5 bases from V and 2 bases from J, with 9 bases between. CDR1 and CDR2 (germline): SGHVS, FNYEAQ.